A selection of T cell receptor beta chains follows, all from one sample in a study of cytomegalovirus exposure and HLA in healthy donors. Generated by immunoSEQ multiplex PCR, the TCRdb table keeps only in-frame clones and is missing some. The sample has 55,000 to 75,000 clones, about 78% seen once. Material for sequencing was PBMCs. These receptors were collected from a girl aged 5-17 years in good health and CMV-seropositive. Both conserved end residues are part of each CDR3. Clone size appears in some rows only: once, few, many, or a class for an expanded clone.

>TRBJ1-2|TRBV30|-
CAWFPPAGRYYGYTF
>TRBJ2-3|TRBV30|-
CAWTRGSTDTQYF
>TRBJ2-7|TRBV2|-
CATPPRQGLPYEQYF
>TRBJ2-7|TRBV16|-
CASSPGLTYEQYF
>TRBJ1-1|TRBV29-1|-
CSVKRRLRNTEAFF
>TRBJ1-1|TRBV29-1|-
CSTVTGANTEAFF
>TRBJ2-7|TRBV7-2|-
CASSLAVGSGSYEQYF
>TRBJ1-2|TRBV28|-
CASSPTVVNYGYTF
>TRBJ2-7|TRBV27|few
CASSPLAGADEQYF
>TRBJ2-4|TRBV4-2|-
CASSQEDRDRVIQYF
>TRBJ2-7|TRBV28|-
CASSSPTSGRNYEQYF